The entry that follows covers one T cell receptor beta chain sequence. This sample is part of a study of T-cell reconstitution after alpha-beta-depleted transplantation in children. Molecular barcoding with unique molecular identifiers was used for the TCRbeta library. TCRdb used MiXCR to reprocess the PCR reads, holding one entry per CDR3 protein. Of just under 550,000 distinct CDR3 sequences in the sample, roughly 18% are singletons; the top ten hold roughly 3.3%. Specimen: PBMCs from the stem cell graft donor, collected from the stem cell graft. The clonotype originates from a human donor who donated a stem cell graft to a child with acute lymphoblastic leukemia.

In DNA, the CDR3 is TGTGCCAGCAGCAATGGTGGGGAGGCGAATGAGCAGTTCTTC. Amino acids: CASSNGGEANEQFF. This chain connects TRBV7-2 to TRBJ2-1, with a tentative D call TRBD2 (6 bases). CDR1 SGHTA and CDR2 FQGNSA come from the germline V gene. The CDR3 has 14 amino acids. The V and J ends lost 5 bases and 7 bases respectively, with 15 bases between them.